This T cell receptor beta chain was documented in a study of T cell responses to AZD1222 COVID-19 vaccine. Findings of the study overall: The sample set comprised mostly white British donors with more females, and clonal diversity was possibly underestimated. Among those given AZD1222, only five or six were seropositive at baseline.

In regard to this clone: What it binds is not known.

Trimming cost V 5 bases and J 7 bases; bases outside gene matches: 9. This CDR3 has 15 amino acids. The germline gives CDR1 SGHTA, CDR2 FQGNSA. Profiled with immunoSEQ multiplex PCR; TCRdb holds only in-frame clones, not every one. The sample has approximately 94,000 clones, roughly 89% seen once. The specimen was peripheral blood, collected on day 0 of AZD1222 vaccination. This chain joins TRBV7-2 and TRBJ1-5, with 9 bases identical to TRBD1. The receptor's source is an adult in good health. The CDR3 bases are TGTGCCAGCAGCCTGACAGGGGGTGAACAACAGCCCCAGCATTTT. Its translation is CASSLTGGEQQPQHF.